This entry lists 20 T cell receptor beta chains sequenced from one sample in a study of T cell changes during pregnancy in multiple sclerosis. Sequencing was performed with immunoSEQ multiplex PCR; in TCRdb, only in-frame clones are kept and a portion is missing. Found here are just under 70,000 clones, 75% to 95% of them singletons; the top ten hold 0.86%. The material was peripheral blood, obtained in the second trimester of pregnancy. These receptors were taken from a female donor with multiple sclerosis, enrolled in a pregnancy study.

The chain has TRBV23-1 and TRBJ2-1; 15 bases agree with TRBD2. TRBV23-1 is an ORF, and what it does is uncertain. The CDR3 spans 18 residues. V shed 0 bases and J 1 base; nucleotides not matched to a gene: 1. The CDR3: CASSQSGTSGGSYNEQFF. The CDR3 DNA is TGCGCCAGCAGTCAATCGGGGACTAGCGGGGGGTCCTACAATGAGCAGTTCTTC.

The chain combines TRBV19 with TRBJ1-4; 11 bases align to TRBD1. Germline CDR1 reads LNHDA; CDR2 reads SQIVND (reference sequence). The CDR3 extends over 16 amino acids. After removal of 3 bases from V and 3 bases from J, the junction contained 3 bases not matched to a gene. The CDR3, as DNA: TGTGCCAGTAGTATCGGACAGGGGGCTGCTAATGAAAAACTGTTTTTT. It yields the protein CASSIGQGAANEKLFF.

This chain uses TRBV10-3 with TRBJ2-3, with 10 bases that match TRBD2. V was pared by 2 bases and J by 6 bases, with 14 bases of the junction left unmatched. The CDR3 is 18 amino acids. CDR1 and CDR2 (germline): ENHRY, SYGVKD. The CDR3 is CAISEMGGKRGGIDTQYF. CDR3 nucleotides: TGTGCCATCAGTGAGATGGGGGGTAAGCGGGGGGGCATTGATACGCAGTATTTT.

The rearrangement uses TRBV14 and TRBJ1-5; 7 bases align to TRBD1. In germline, CDR1 is SGHDN, CDR2 FVKESK. Germline trimming cut 2 bases from V and 5 bases from J; bases unmatched to any gene: 3. The CDR3 extends over 14 amino acids. Here the CDR3 reads CASSQHRGYQPQHF. The DNA of the CDR3 is TGTGCCAGCAGCCAACACAGGGGTTATCAGCCCCAGCATTTT.

This chain connects TRBV6-4 to TRBJ2-1; 10 positions agree with TRBD2. Germline trimming cut 5 bases from V and 13 bases from J; bases unmatched to any gene: 5. Germline V CDR1 and CDR2: MRHNA, SNTAGT. The length of the CDR3 is 12 residues. The CDR3 spells CASSSSGGAQFF. DNA for the CDR3: TGTGCCAGCAGTTCTAGCGGGGGAGCCCAGTTCTTC.

This clone was observed once. The chain joins TRBV7-3 to TRBJ2-3; D remains unclear. The germline gives CDR1 SGHTA, CDR2 FQGTGA. This CDR3 is 15 amino acids long. V lost 5 bases to trimming and J lost 3 bases, with 15 bases between them. This chain's CDR3 is CASSLNLAGTDTQYF. CDR3 nucleotides: TGTGCCAGCAGCCTCAACCTCGCAGGAACAGATACGCAGTATTTT.

This clone was seen more than once but under ten times. J is TRBJ2-3 and V is TRBV27; weak D call: TRBD1 (5 bases). This CDR3 is built from 15 residues. V was cut by 6 bases and J by 5 bases, with 18 bases left in between. Germline-derived CDR1 and CDR2 are MNHEY and SMNVEV (reference sequence). The CDR3 sequence is CASRPGSGAEDTQYF. CDR3 DNA: TGTGCCAGCAGGCCGGGCAGTGGGGCAGAAGATACGCAGTATTTT.

This chain uses TRBV7-2 with TRBJ1-1, with TRBD1 matching 7 bases. V lost 3 bases to trimming and J lost 7 bases; unmatched junction nucleotides: 5. The CDR3 consists of 13 residues. Germline V gene data show CDR1 as SGHTA and CDR2 as FQGNSA. CDR3 amino acids: CASSFDRASEAFF. The CDR3 DNA is TGTGCCAGCAGCTTCGACAGGGCTAGTGAAGCTTTCTTT.

V and J are TRBV19 and TRBJ2-7; 10 bases agree with TRBD2. The CDR3 runs 16 residues. V gave up 1 base and J gave up 0 bases; unmatched junction bases: 3. Germline-derived CDR1 and CDR2 are LNHDA and SQIVND (reference sequence). Here the CDR3 reads CASSIAAGGSSYEQYF. The CDR3 nucleotides are TGTGCCAGTAGTATAGCAGCGGGGGGGAGCTCCTACGAGCAGTACTTC. The whole variable domain, remainder taken from reference TRBV19 and TRBJ2-7, is DGGITQSPKYLFRKEGQNVTLSCEQNLNHDAMYWYRQDPGQGLRLIYYSQIVNDFQKGDIAEGYSVSREKKESFPLTVTSAQKNPTAFYLCASSIAAGGSSYEQYFGPGTRLTVT.

The rearrangement joins TRBV2 to TRBJ1-1; D not certain. This CDR3 has 13 amino acids. V lost 4 bases to trimming and J lost 2 bases, with 8 bases between them. Germline V gives CDR1 SNHLY, CDR2 FYNNEI. The DNA for the CDR3 is TGTGCCAGCAGTGGGAGGATTAACACTGAAGCTTTCTTT. Translation gives CASSGRINTEAFF.

The V gene is TRBV4-1, the J gene TRBJ1-6; D might be TRBD1 (6 bases). From germline, CDR1 is MGHRA and CDR2 YSYEKL. V was shortened by 5 bases and J by 7 bases, with 18 bases between the two germline ends. The CDR3 runs to 16 residues. The CDR3 sequence: CASSVHTSDRNSPLHF. The DNA for the CDR3 is TGCGCCAGCAGCGTCCACACTTCGGACAGAAATTCACCCCTCCACTTT.

The chain is built from TRBV2 and TRBJ2-7, with 7 bases fitting TRBD1. Unmatched junction bases numbered 7, after V lost 2 bases and J lost 6 bases. Germline CDR1 is SNHLY and CDR2 is FYNNEI. The CDR3 is made up of 14 amino acids. DNA of the CDR3: TGTGCCAGCAGTGAAAAGGGACAGTTCTTCGAGCAGTACTTC. Protein: CASSEKGQFFEQYF.

The rearrangement links TRBV19 to TRBJ1-1; D call uncertain. CDR1 and CDR2 from the germline V gene are LNHDA and SQIVND (reference sequence). The CDR3 totals 15 residues. V shed 3 bases and J shed 4 bases, with 15 bases lying between them. CDR3 sequence reads: CASSISPRVVTEAFF. Here the CDR3 DNA reads TGTGCCAGTAGTATCTCACCTCGAGTGGTCACTGAAGCTTTCTTT.

This clone was observed a few times. The chain has TRBV7-9 and TRBJ2-2; 9 nucleotides line up with TRBD1. V trimming: 5 bases; J trimming: 5 bases; junction bases outside the gene matches: 6. Germline V lookup: CDR1 SEHNR, CDR2 FQNEAQ (reference sequence). This CDR3 has 15 amino acids. In DNA, the CDR3 is TGTGCCAGCAGCCCCGGGACAGGGATAACCGGGGAGCTGTTTTTT. This sequence encodes CASSPGTGITGELFF.

This chain uses TRBV4-2 with TRBJ2-2; D perhaps matches TRBD2 (5 bases). Germline V gene lookup returns CDR1 LGHNA and CDR2 YNFKEQ. The CDR3 has 16 residues. The ends were cut back, 4 bases at V and 0 bases at J, with 12 bases in the middle. CDR3 nucleotides: TGTGCCAGCAGCCCTCGGGATCATACGAACACCGGGGAGCTGTTTTTT. Its protein is CASSPRDHTNTGELFF.

The gene calls are TRBV19 and TRBJ2-3; maybe TRBD1 (5 bases). The CDR3 sequence is 15 residues long. Germline V gene lookup returns CDR1 LNHDA and CDR2 SQIVND (reference sequence). V was cut by 6 bases and J by 1 base, with 14 bases left in between. The CDR3 reads CASRHRTARTDTQYF. The CDR3 coding sequence is TGTGCCAGTAGACACAGGACGGCGCGCACAGATACGCAGTATTTT.

This chain connects TRBV14 to TRBJ2-5; D is perhaps TRBD2 (5 bases). V was cut by 0 bases and J by 9 bases, with 8 bases left in between. Per the germline V gene, CDR1 is SGHDN and CDR2 is FVKESK. This CDR3 spans 12 amino acids. CDR3 loop: CASSQERAAQYF. The CDR3 nucleotides are TGTGCCAGCAGCCAAGAGAGGGCGGCCCAGTACTTC.

The rearrangement links TRBV6-1 to TRBJ1-6, with D perhaps TRBD1 (5 bases). Germline loops: CDR1 MNHNS, CDR2 SASEGT. V shed 7 bases and J shed 1 base, with 8 bases lying between them. The CDR3 extends over 14 amino acids. CDR3 nucleotides: TGTGCCAGCACTGGGACTTCCTATAATTCACCCCTCCACTTT. Protein sequence: CASTGTSYNSPLHF.

The chain joins TRBV15 to TRBJ2-1; D not certain. In germline, CDR1 is LNHNV, CDR2 YYDKDF (reference sequence). Trimming took 1 base from V and 4 from J, leaving 8 bases between them. The CDR3 loop spans 14 amino acids. The CDR3 loop is CATSRVGQYNEQFF. DNA for the CDR3: TGTGCCACCAGCAGAGTTGGGCAATACAATGAGCAGTTCTTC.

The rearrangement uses TRBV7-2 and TRBJ2-3, with 9 bases fitting TRBD1. The V and J ends lost 5 bases and 5 bases, in that order; junction bases with no gene match: 11. Per germline, CDR1 SGHTA and CDR2 FQGNSA. This CDR3 is 16 amino acids long. CDR3 coding DNA: TGTGCCAGCAGCCTATCCGGGACAGGGCTTTTAGATACGCAGTATTTT. Protein sequence: CASSLSGTGLLDTQYF.